This T cell receptor (beta chain) was identified during a study of technical replicates of blood from a few donors. The length of the CDR3 is 18 residues. V shed 2 bases and J 4 bases; nucleotides not matched to a gene: 9. In germline, CDR1 is LGHNA, CDR2 YNFKEQ. The data were produced by immunoSEQ multiplex PCR, yet TCRdb's version contains in-frame clones alone and is incomplete. Here the sample spans approximately 70,000 clones, roughly 90% being singletons. The rearrangement joins TRBV4-2 to TRBJ2-5; 14 positions match TRBD2. Material for sequencing was PBMCs. The TCR comes from a human donor in good health. Some clones in this sample may be carry-over from other donors' samples. The CDR3: CASSQQGGLAGGGETQYF. The CDR3 DNA sequence: TGTGCCAGCAGCCAACAAGGAGGACTAGCGGGAGGAGGAGAGACCCAGTACTTC.